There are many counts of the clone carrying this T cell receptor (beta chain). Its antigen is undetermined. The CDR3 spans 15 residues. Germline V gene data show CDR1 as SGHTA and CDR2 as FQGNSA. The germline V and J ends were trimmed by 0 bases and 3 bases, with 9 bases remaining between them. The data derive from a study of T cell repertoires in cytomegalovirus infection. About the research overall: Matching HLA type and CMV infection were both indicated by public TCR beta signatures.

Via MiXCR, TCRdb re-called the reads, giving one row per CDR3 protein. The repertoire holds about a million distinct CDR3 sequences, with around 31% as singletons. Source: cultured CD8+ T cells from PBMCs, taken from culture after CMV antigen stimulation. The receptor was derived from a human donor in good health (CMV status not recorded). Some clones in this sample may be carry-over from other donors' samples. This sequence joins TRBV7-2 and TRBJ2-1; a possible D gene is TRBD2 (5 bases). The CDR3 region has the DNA TGTGCCAGCAGCTTAGCCGGGGTGTTCTACAATGAGCAGTTCTTC. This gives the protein CASSLAGVFYNEQFF.